A single sample is the source of the 29 T cell receptor beta chains below, sequenced in a study of blood T cell repertoires in COVID-19. Clones were sequenced by immunoSEQ multiplex PCR, and TCRdb holds only the in-frame ones, with some missing. Here the sample spans 150,000 to 200,000 clones, roughly four fifths being singletons. Sequencing was done on a sample of peripheral blood. The source of these receptors is a woman between 65 and 79 years old with COVID-19, enrolled during active disease.

V and J are TRBV6-5 and TRBJ1-5; D possibly corresponds to TRBD1 (6 bases). The CDR3 contains 14 residues. CDR1 MNHEY and CDR2 SVGAGI come from the germline V gene. The ends were cut back, 5 bases at V and 1 base at J, with 9 bases in the middle. This CDR3 is CASSPDRSNQPQHF. The CDR3 region has the DNA TGTGCCAGCAGTCCGGACAGAAGCAATCAGCCCCAGCATTTT.

This clone appeared a single time. The chain couples TRBV14 to TRBJ2-3; 9 bases line up with TRBD1. The CDR3 runs to 16 residues. In germline, CDR1 is SGHDN, CDR2 FVKESK. V was pared by 2 bases and J by 1 base, with 4 bases of the junction left unmatched. The CDR3 region has the DNA TGTGCCAGCAGCCAATTACAGGGGGCCGGCACAGATACGCAGTATTTT. Translated, it gives CASSQLQGAGTDTQYF. The complete variable domain, with remaining parts taken from reference TRBV14 and TRBJ2-3, reads EAGVTQFPSHSVIEKGQTVTLRCDPISGHDNLYWYRRVMGKEIKFLLHFVKESKQDESGMPNNRFLAERTGGTYSTLKVQPAELEDSGVYFCASSQLQGAGTDTQYFGPGTRLTVL.

The chain uses TRBV5-1 and TRBJ2-3; TRBD2 is a possible D gene (6 bases). Germline V gives CDR1 SGHRS, CDR2 YFSETQ. Trimming pared 7 bases from V and 0 bases from J, leaving 15 bases between. The length of the CDR3 is 15 residues. The CDR3 region is CASAGTLLSTDTQYF. CDR3 nucleotides: TGCGCCAGCGCCGGGACTCTCCTAAGCACAGATACGCAGTATTTT.

The chain combines TRBV28 with TRBJ1-1; D unclear. There are 11 residues in the CDR3. Looked up from germline, CDR1 is MDHEN and CDR2 is SYDVKM. V lost 7 bases and J 3 bases, leaving 6 bases between the germline ends. As DNA, the CDR3 is TGTGCCAGCAAGGAGGACACTGAAGCTTTCTTT. Amino acids: CASKEDTEAFF.

V is TRBV4-3 and J is TRBJ2-7, with no clear D. The ends were cut back, 0 bases at V and 2 bases at J, with 14 bases in the middle. Germline assignment: CDR1 LGHNA and CDR2 YSLEER. The length of the CDR3 is 16 residues. In nucleotides, the CDR3 is TGCGCCAGCAGCCAAGATAGCCTTGGAAGAACCTACGAGCAGTACTTC. Translated, it gives CASSQDSLGRTYEQYF.

The rearrangement uses TRBV4-2 and TRBJ2-7; D possibly corresponds to TRBD2 (7 bases). Trimming left V 1 base short and J 0 bases short, with 16 bases between. The CDR3 extends over 17 amino acids. Germline V lookup: CDR1 LGHNA, CDR2 YNFKEQ. The CDR3 sequence: CASSQALGGASSYEQYF. CDR3 sequence (DNA): TGTGCCAGCAGCCAAGCCCTTGGGGGGGCGAGCTCCTACGAGCAGTACTTC.

The CDR3 loop is CASSLAAAVTISYEQYF. The CDR3 DNA follows: TGTGCCAGCAGCTTAGCAGCGGCAGTCACTATATCCTACGAGCAGTACTTC. J is TRBJ2-7 and V is TRBV7-8; D might be TRBD2 (5 bases). The germline gives CDR1 SGHVS, CDR2 FQNEAQ. This CDR3 spans 17 amino acids. The V end lost 0 bases, the J end lost 1 base, and 16 bases lay between the germline ends.

This clone was detected only once. This chain joins TRBV27 and TRBJ2-7; the D gene is possibly TRBD1 (6 bases). The CDR3 sequence is 17 residues long. CDR1 MNHEY and CDR2 SMNVEV come from the germline V gene (reference sequence). V dropped 7 bases and J dropped 0 bases, with 22 bases sitting between them. CDR3 nucleotides: TGTGCCAGCAAGACGCGAGGGGACAACCCGAGCTCCTACGAGCAGTACTTC. Its translation: CASKTRGDNPSSYEQYF.

In this sample, this clone turned up once. This sequence joins TRBV5-5 and TRBJ2-2; 11 bases are a match to TRBD1. This CDR3 is built from 17 residues. Per germline, CDR1 SGHKS and CDR2 YYEKEE (reference sequence). Losses at the gene ends were 1 base for V and 0 bases for J; bases not matched to a gene: 2. The CDR3 nucleotides are TGTGCCAGCAGCTTGCGGGACAGGGGGTCGAACACCGGGGAGCTGTTTTTT. Translation gives CASSLRDRGSNTGELFF.

The chain joins TRBV19 to TRBJ2-1; D gene ambiguous. V shed 7 bases and J shed 2 bases, with 9 bases lying between them. This CDR3 has 13 amino acids. The germline V gene encodes CDR1 LNHDA and CDR2 SQIVND (reference sequence). The CDR3 nucleotides read TGTGCCAGTACAGAAAAACCCTACAATGAGCAGTTCTTC. Protein: CASTEKPYNEQFF.

The chain combines TRBV28 with TRBJ2-2; 7 positions agree with TRBD1. Germline lookup yields CDR1 MDHEN and CDR2 SYDVKM. CDR3 length: 17 amino acids. The ends lost 1 base at V and 0 bases at J; junction bases unmatched: 5. CDR3 nucleotide sequence: TGTGCCAGCAGTTTATTCCAGGGGGTATCGAACACCGGGGAGCTGTTTTTT. Translating gives CASSLFQGVSNTGELFF.

This chain joins TRBV19 and TRBJ2-3; D may be TRBD1 (6 bases). The CDR3 has 15 amino acids. CDR1 and CDR2 (germline): LNHDA, SQIVND (reference sequence). The germline V and J ends were trimmed by 6 bases and 3 bases, with 16 bases remaining between them. The CDR3 protein is CASRPLQGRTDTQYF. CDR3 coding DNA: TGTGCCAGTAGACCGCTACAGGGTCGGACAGATACGCAGTATTTT.

The V and J genes are TRBV19 and TRBJ2-7; 9 bases line up with TRBD2. Trimming removed 1 base from V and 3 bases from J; junction bases left unmatched: 4. The CDR3 spans 15 residues. Per germline, CDR1 LNHDA and CDR2 SQIVND (reference sequence). CDR3 DNA: TGTGCCAGTAGTATAGGTGGGACTAGCAACTACGAGCAGTACTTC. Amino acids: CASSIGGTSNYEQYF. Full variable domain (outside the CDR3, taken from reference TRBV19 and TRBJ2-7): DGGITQSPKYLFRKEGQNVTLSCEQNLNHDAMYWYRQDPGQGLRLIYYSQIVNDFQKGDIAEGYSVSREKKESFPLTVTSAQKNPTAFYLCASSIGGTSNYEQYFGPGTRLTVT.

The CDR3 nucleotides read TGTGCCAGCAGCTTTGGACAGGACAGCTCCTACAATGAGCAGTTCTTC. Translating it yields CASSFGQDSSYNEQFF. V gene TRBV5-5 combines with J gene TRBJ2-1, with TRBD1 matching over 7 bases. With V trimmed by 2 bases and J by 0 bases, 5 bases remained unmatched. This CDR3 is 16 amino acids long. The germline V gene encodes CDR1 SGHKS and CDR2 YYEKEE (reference sequence). The variable domain in full, completed from reference TRBV5-5 and TRBJ2-1, reads DAGVTQSPTHLIKTRGQQVTLRCSPISGHKSVSWYQQVLGQGPQFIFQYYEKEERGRGNFPDRFSARQFPNYSSELNVNALLLGDSALYLCASSFGQDSSYNEQFFGPGTRLTVL.

V and J are TRBV7-9 and TRBJ2-2; 9 bases map to TRBD2. The CDR3 has 17 amino acids. V dropped 2 bases and J dropped 5; count of bases not matched to a gene: 9. CDR1 SEHNR and CDR2 FQNEAQ come from the germline V gene (reference sequence). The CDR3 region has the DNA TGTGCCAGCAGCTTACGATTCTCTAGCGGGATAACCGGGGAGCTGTTTTTT. As protein: CASSLRFSSGITGELFF. Full variable domain (missing parts from reference TRBV7-9 and TRBJ2-2): DTGVSQNPRHKITKRGQNVTFRCDPISEHNRLYWYRQTLGQGPEFLTYFQNEAQLEKSRLLSDRFSAERPKGSFSTLEIQRTEQGDSAMYLCASSLRFSSGITGELFFGEGSRLTVL.

The rearrangement links TRBV5-1 to TRBJ2-5; 10 nucleotides line up with TRBD2. In germline, CDR1 is SGHRS, CDR2 YFSETQ. This CDR3 region has 15 residues. The V and J ends lost 0 bases and 3 bases, in that order; junction bases with no gene match: 2. CDR3 region: CASSLAGLAEETQYF. The CDR3 region has the DNA TGCGCCAGCAGCTTGGCCGGACTAGCGGAAGAGACCCAGTACTTC.

The chain is built from TRBV29-1 and TRBJ1-1, with D possibly TRBD1 on 5 matching bases. The CDR3 contains 12 residues. Germline V gene data show CDR1 as SQVTM and CDR2 as ANQGSEA. V lost 4 bases to trimming and J lost 4 bases, with 10 bases between them. The CDR3 bases are TGCAGCGTTGGAAGGGGTGGCACTGAAGCTTTCTTT. As protein: CSVGRGGTEAFF.

The V gene is TRBV19, the J gene TRBJ2-2, with 7 bases identical to TRBD2. The CDR3 is 14 amino acids. The germline gives CDR1 LNHDA, CDR2 SQIVND (reference sequence). The V gene end was trimmed by 5 bases and the J gene end by 4 bases; junction bases not matched to a gene: 4. This CDR3 is CASSGSSGTGELFF. CDR3 DNA sequence: TGTGCCAGTAGTGGGTCTAGCGGCACCGGGGAGCTGTTTTTT. Full variable domain (rest looked up from reference TRBV19 and TRBJ2-2): DGGITQSPKYLFRKEGQNVTLSCEQNLNHDAMYWYRQDPGQGLRLIYYSQIVNDFQKGDIAEGYSVSREKKESFPLTVTSAQKNPTAFYLCASSGSSGTGELFFGEGSRLTVL.

CDR3 residues: CSASGVSSYNEQFF. The CDR3 coding sequence is TGCAGCGCCTCCGGTGTAAGCTCCTACAATGAGCAGTTCTTC. The chain carries TRBV29-1 and TRBJ2-1; no clear D gene. This CDR3 region has 14 residues. V was trimmed by 7 bases and J by 0 bases, leaving 13 bases between them. Germline V gives CDR1 SQVTM, CDR2 ANQGSEA.

The chain combines TRBV19 with TRBJ2-5; D might be TRBD1 (6 bases). This CDR3 has 15 amino acids. Germline V gives CDR1 LNHDA, CDR2 SQIVND (reference sequence). The ends were cut back, 6 bases at V and 2 bases at J, with 16 bases in the middle. CDR3 sequence: CASSPRWGQQETQYF. The CDR3 DNA reads as TGTGCCAGTAGCCCCCGGTGGGGACAACAAGAGACCCAGTACTTC.

This sequence joins TRBV3-1 (or the pseudogene TRBV3-2) and TRBJ1-1; no definite D call. CDR3 size: 13 residues. The germline V and J ends were trimmed by 4 bases and 4 bases, with 10 bases remaining between them. Germline values: CDR1 LGHDT, CDR2 YNNKEL (reference sequence). The CDR3 DNA follows: TGTGCCAGCAGCCGGCTTGAGGGCACTGAAGCTTTCTTT. Its protein is CASSRLEGTEAFF.

This clone was seen repeatedly, ten times or more. V gene TRBV27 combines with J gene TRBJ1-2; D ambiguous. The CDR3 sequence is 13 residues long. Trimming shortened V by 6 bases and J by 8 bases, and 16 bases separated the two germline ends. From germline, CDR1 is MNHEY and CDR2 SMNVEV (reference sequence). In DNA, the CDR3 is TGTGCCAGCAGATCCTCACCCTGGGAGGGCTACACCTTC. Its protein is CASRSSPWEGYTF.

This sequence joins TRBV28 and TRBJ1-5, with D maybe TRBD1 (6 bases). V was shortened by 4 bases and J by 11 bases, with 21 bases between the two germline ends. This CDR3 region has 15 residues. CDR1 is MDHEN and CDR2 is SYDVKM in the germline V gene. CDR3 in DNA: TGTGCCAGCAGTTCGCCAGGGGTTTTCCCGGATTCCCAGCATTTT. It specifies CASSSPGVFPDSQHF.

J is TRBJ2-7 and V is TRBV6-5, with D possibly TRBD1 on 6 matching bases. Germline V gene sequence: CDR1 MNHEY, CDR2 SVGAGI. CDR3 size: 12 residues. V gave up 4 bases and J gave up 7 bases, with 11 bases separating them. CDR3 DNA sequence: TGTGCCAGCAGTTCGGACAGAAGGGAGCAGTACTTC. It is translated as CASSSDRREQYF.

The chain recombines TRBV7-9 with TRBJ2-3; 7 nucleotides match TRBD2. The CDR3 extends over 15 amino acids. V trimming: 7 bases; J trimming: 2 bases; junction bases outside the gene matches: 9. From germline, CDR1 is SEHNR and CDR2 FQNEAQ (reference sequence). The CDR3 region has the DNA TGTGCCAGCAAACGTCGGGAGGCCTTCACAGATACGCAGTATTTT. It encodes CASKRREAFTDTQYF.

The chain employs TRBV18 and TRBJ1-2; 7 bases are a match to TRBD1. Unmatched junction bases numbered 8, after V lost 2 bases and J lost 5 bases. The CDR3 contains 15 residues. Germline V gene sequence: CDR1 KGHSH, CDR2 LQKENI. The CDR3 region is CASSPNLRDSYGYTF. The CDR3 coding sequence is TGTGCCAGCTCACCAAACCTCCGGGACAGTTATGGCTACACCTTC.

This clone was counted a few times. The gene calls are TRBV5-6 and TRBJ1-2; TRBD1 matches at 10 bases. CDR3 length: 14 amino acids. Per germline, CDR1 SGHDT and CDR2 YYEEEE. V was clipped by 4 bases and J by 6 bases; unmatched bases: 6. CDR3 sequence: CASSTTGGGHGYTF. The DNA of the CDR3 is TGTGCCAGCAGCACGACAGGGGGCGGGCATGGCTACACCTTC.

The chain links TRBV9 to TRBJ2-3; 8 bases fit TRBD1. Trimming at V came to 3 bases and at J to 1 base, leaving 7 bases not matched to a gene. Germline CDR1 reads SGDLS; CDR2 reads YYNGEE. This CDR3 is built from 16 residues. In nucleotides, the CDR3 is TGTGCCAGCAGCGGCACAGGGGGAGGCGGCACAGATACGCAGTATTTT. Residues: CASSGTGGGGTDTQYF.

This clone was found once. The chain carries TRBV19 and TRBJ2-1; D gene unclear. The germline V and J ends were trimmed by 2 bases and 0 bases, with 8 bases remaining between them. Germline assignment: CDR1 LNHDA and CDR2 SQIVND (reference sequence). CDR3 length: 15 residues. CDR3 nucleotide sequence: TGTGCCAGTAGTATAACCGCAGTCTCCTACAATGAGCAGTTCTTC. It translates to CASSITAVSYNEQFF.